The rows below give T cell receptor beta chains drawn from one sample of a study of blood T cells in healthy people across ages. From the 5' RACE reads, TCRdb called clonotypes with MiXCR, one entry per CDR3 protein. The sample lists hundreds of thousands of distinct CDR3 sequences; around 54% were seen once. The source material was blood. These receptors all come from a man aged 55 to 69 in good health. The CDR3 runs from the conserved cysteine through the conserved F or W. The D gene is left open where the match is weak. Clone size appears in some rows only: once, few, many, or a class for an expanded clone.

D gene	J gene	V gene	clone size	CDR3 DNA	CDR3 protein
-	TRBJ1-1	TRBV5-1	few	TGCGCCAGCAGCGTGGACCCGAACACTGAAGCTTTCTTT	CASSVDPNTEAFF
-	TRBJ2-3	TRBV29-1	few	TGCAGCGTTGACGGGTCCACAGATACGCAGTATTTT	CSVDGSTDTQYF
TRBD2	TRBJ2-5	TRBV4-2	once	TGTGCCAGCAGCCAACCCAGCGGGGGACTTGAAGAGACCCAGTACTTC	CASSQPSGGLEETQYF
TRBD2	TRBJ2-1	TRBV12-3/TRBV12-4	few	TGTGCCAGCAGCTCAAGCGGGGGGAAGGATTACAATGAGCAGTTCTTC	CASSSSGGKDYNEQFF
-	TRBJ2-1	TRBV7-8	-	TGTGCCAGCAGCTTAGCTCATGGTGAGCAGTTCTTC	CASSLAHGEQFF
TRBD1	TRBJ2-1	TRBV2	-	TGTGCCAGCAGCGACAGGGGATGGAACAATGAGCAGTTCTTC	CASSDRGWNNEQFF
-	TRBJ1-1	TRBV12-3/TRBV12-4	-	TGTGCCAGCAGTTTAACGGCAGAGACTGAAGCTTTCTTT	CASSLTAETEAFF
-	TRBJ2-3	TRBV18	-	TGTGCCAGCTCACCACTGCGCGGGGACACAGATACGCAGTATTTT	CASSPLRGDTDTQYF
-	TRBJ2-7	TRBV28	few	TGTGCCAGCAGTCCAGAAACCAGCTCCTACGAGCAGTACTTC	CASSPETSSYEQYF
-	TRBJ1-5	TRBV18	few	TGTGCCAGCTCACCCCTCCCAGACAATCAGCCCCAGCATTTT	CASSPLPDNQPQHF
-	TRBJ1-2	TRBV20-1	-	TGCAGTGCTCCCGGCGGGGAGGGAGATTATGGCCACACCTTC	CSAPGGEGDYGHTF
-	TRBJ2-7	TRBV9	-	TGTGCCAGCAGCGTAGTATCTGGCGCGACCTACGAGCAGTACTTC	CASSVVSGATYEQYF
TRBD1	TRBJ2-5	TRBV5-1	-	TGCGCCAGCAGCTTGGGGGGTTACAGGGGACCTTTCGTTGAGACCCAGTACTTC	CASSLGGYRGPFVETQYF
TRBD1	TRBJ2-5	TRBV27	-	TGTGCCAGCAGTTTAAGAGGGGGCGCTTCTTGGGAGACCCAGTACTTC	CASSLRGGASWETQYF
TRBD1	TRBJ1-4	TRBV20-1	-	TGCAGTGTTCTAGGACAGGGGGAAAAACTGTTTTTT	CSVLGQGEKLFF
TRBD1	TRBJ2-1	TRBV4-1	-	TGCGCCAGCAGCTTACGATCCAGGGGGCGTGGGGACTACAATGAGCAGTTCTTC	CASSLRSRGRGDYNEQFF
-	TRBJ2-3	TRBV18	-	TGTGCCAGCTCACCGAGGGGGGAAGCTAGCACAGATACGCAGTATTTT	CASSPRGEASTDTQYF
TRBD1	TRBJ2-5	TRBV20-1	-	TGCAGTGCCGCTGACAGGGTGGAAGAGACCCAGTACTTC	CSAADRVEETQYF
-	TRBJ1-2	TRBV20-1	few	TGCAGTGCTAGAGATCGAGGCAGGGTGACCTATGGCTACACCTTC	CSARDRGRVTYGYTF
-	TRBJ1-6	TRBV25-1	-	TGTGCCAGCAGTGAAGCAGGGAGGGACTCACCCCTCCACTTT	CASSEAGRDSPLHF